These 24 T cell receptor beta chains came from one sample sequenced in a study of cytomegalovirus exposure and HLA in healthy donors. Primers: 60 Vbeta forward and 13 Jbeta reverse. Method: immunoSEQ multiplex PCR; TCRdb's copy keeps in-frame clones and lacks some. This sample carries approximately 160,000 clones, 70% to 80% of them seen once, and the ten largest clones take roughly 10%. Sequenced material: PBMCs. Receptors were obtained from a young man in good health and CMV-seropositive.

This clone was seen a handful of times. The V and J genes are TRBV7-9 and TRBJ1-5; 7 bases agree with TRBD1. This CDR3 has 15 residues. Germline lookup yields CDR1 SEHNR and CDR2 FQNEAQ (reference sequence). V shed 5 bases, J shed 6 bases, and the junction held 10 bases outside the gene matches. CDR3 loop: CASSHSTGVSQPQHF. In DNA form, the CDR3 reads TGTGCCAGCAGCCACTCAACAGGGGTCAGTCAGCCCCAGCATTTT.

The V call is TRBV5-8, the J call TRBJ2-7, with D hard to call. With 5 bases removed from V and 0 bases from J, the gap between germline ends came to 9 bases. In germline, CDR1 is SGHTS, CDR2 YDEGEE. CDR3 length: 13 amino acids. CDR3 in amino acids: CASSQFPSYEQYF. As DNA, the CDR3 is TGTGCCAGCAGTCAGTTTCCCTCCTACGAGCAGTACTTC. Full variable domain (outside the CDR3, taken from reference TRBV5-8 and TRBJ2-7): EAGVTQSPTHLIKTRGQQATLRCSPISGHTSVYWYQQALGLGLQFLLWYDEGEERNRGNFPPRFSGRQFPNYSSELNVNALELEDSALYLCASSQFPSYEQYFGPGTRLTVT.

V and J are TRBV11-2 and TRBJ2-1; a weak D match, TRBD1 (8 bases). The V and J ends lost 5 bases and 0 bases respectively, with 14 bases between them. This CDR3 region has 16 residues. CDR1 is SGHAT and CDR2 is FQNNGV in the germline V gene. CDR3 sequence (DNA): TGTGCCAGCAGCCCAGGGGGCGGGAGCTCCTACAATGAGCAGTTCTTC. Translation: CASSPGGGSSYNEQFF.

This chain links TRBV4-3 with TRBJ1-6; 11 nucleotides agree with TRBD1. Germline V gives CDR1 LGHNA, CDR2 YSLEER. The CDR3 extends over 16 amino acids. J lost 7 bases, V lost 0 bases, and 2 bases had no gene match. The chain's CDR3 is CASSQDRDRGNSPLHF. The CDR3 bases are TGCGCCAGCAGCCAAGATCGGGACAGGGGGAATTCACCCCTCCACTTT.

The chain combines TRBV30 with TRBJ2-7; 8 nucleotides match TRBD1. The CDR3 covers 15 residues. The germline CDR1 and CDR2 sequences are GTSNPN and SVGIG (reference sequence). J lost 3 bases, V lost 5 bases, and 12 bases had no gene match. The CDR3 here is CAWGVSTGDYYEQYF. The CDR3, as DNA: TGTGCCTGGGGAGTTTCGACAGGGGATTACTACGAGCAGTACTTC.

V gene TRBV7-9 combines with J gene TRBJ2-1, with 13 nucleotides matching TRBD2. Per germline, CDR1 SEHNR and CDR2 FQNEAQ (reference sequence). The CDR3 runs to 19 residues. V trimming: 2 bases; J trimming: 3 bases; junction bases outside the gene matches: 10. CDR3 sequence: CASSLFGSGLAGDYNEQFF. In DNA form, the CDR3 reads TGTGCCAGCAGCTTATTTGGGTCAGGACTAGCGGGAGACTACAATGAGCAGTTCTTC.

This clone turned up a few times. The chain uses TRBV5-1 and TRBJ1-1; D is possibly TRBD1 (5 bases). In germline, CDR1 is SGHRS, CDR2 YFSETQ. The V end was cut by 0 bases, the J end by 5 bases, with 20 bases between. This CDR3 comprises 17 residues. The CDR3 nucleotides are TGCGCCAGCAGCTTGGCGTTGTCCCGAGTAGGGGATACTGAAGCTTTCTTT. This encodes CASSLALSRVGDTEAFF.

Written as DNA, the CDR3 is TGCGCCAGCAGCCCCGACGGGGGTGGCCCGGAAAAACTGTTTTTT. The encoded protein is CASSPDGGGPEKLFF. The V call is TRBV4-3, the J call TRBJ1-4; D is perhaps TRBD1 (5 bases). This CDR3 is 15 amino acids long. Germline V gene data show CDR1 as LGHNA and CDR2 as YSLEER. V lost 4 bases and J 8 bases, leaving 17 bases between the germline ends.

This clone was recorded a few times. The chain links TRBV27 to TRBJ2-7, with D perhaps matching TRBD2 (6 bases). Trimming cost V 4 bases and J 1 base, with 20 bases left between them. Germline V gene sequence: CDR1 MNHEY, CDR2 SMNVEV (reference sequence). This CDR3 comprises 17 residues. The CDR3 reads CASSWGSVAEGSYEQYF. As DNA, the CDR3 is TGTGCCAGCAGTTGGGGATCCGTAGCGGAGGGGTCCTACGAGCAGTACTTC.

Only a few counts were recorded for this clone. V gene TRBV11-2 combines with J gene TRBJ2-1, with 7 bases fitting TRBD2. V gave up 6 bases and J gave up 7 bases; unmatched junction bases: 0. Germline V lookup: CDR1 SGHAT, CDR2 FQNNGV. The CDR3 contains 11 residues. CDR3 DNA: TGTGCCAGCAGGCGGGGGAATGAGCAGTTCTTC. Translating it yields CASRRGNEQFF. The full variable domain, rest sourced from reference TRBV11-2 and TRBJ2-1, is EAGVAQSPRYKIIEKRQSVAFWCNPISGHATLYWYQQILGQGPKLLIQFQNNGVVDDSQLPKDRFSAERLKGVDSTLKIQPAKLEDSAVYLCASRRGNEQFFGPGTRLTVL.

The rearrangement uses TRBV6-8 and TRBJ1-1; TRBD1 is a possible D gene (5 bases). Germline V gene lookup returns CDR1 MNHGY and CDR2 SAAAGT. The CDR3 is 15 amino acids. Trimming shortened V by 11 bases and J by 5 bases, and 24 bases separated the two germline ends. The CDR3, as DNA: TGTGCCCCTCAAAAGGACACGGGGGTAGGGACTGAAGCTTTCTTT. Amino acids: CAPQKDTGVGTEAFF.

The CDR3 protein is CASRRTPLDEQYF. For the CDR3, the DNA is TGTGCCAGTAGACGGACACCCCTCGACGAGCAGTACTTC. This chain uses TRBV19 with TRBJ2-7, with D possibly being TRBD1 (5 bases). Germline lookup yields CDR1 LNHDA and CDR2 SQIVND (reference sequence). The CDR3 totals 13 residues. V lost 6 bases and J 5 bases, leaving 14 bases between the germline ends.

The chain carries TRBV4-1 and TRBJ2-3; D gene ambiguous. V was clipped by 1 base and J by 4 bases, with 15 bases between them. Germline V gene data show CDR1 as MGHRA and CDR2 as YSYEKL. CDR3 length: 16 residues. The CDR3 nucleotides read TGCGCCAGCAGCCAAGCCCTTAGTGGCGGCGCAGATACGCAGTATTTT. It codes for CASSQALSGGADTQYF.

This clone showed up just once. This chain uses TRBV10-3 with TRBJ2-1; D perhaps matches TRBD2 (5 bases). This CDR3 has 17 residues. Per germline, CDR1 ENHRY and CDR2 SYGVKD. Trimming stripped 5 bases from V and 0 bases from J, with 17 bases between. The CDR3 DNA reads as TGTGCCATCAGTCCAGCGGTCTTGGCGGTCTCCTACAATGAGCAGTTCTTC. Protein product: CAISPAVLAVSYNEQFF.

V usage is TRBV27 and J usage is TRBJ2-7, with TRBD2 matching over 10 bases. The CDR3 loop spans 15 amino acids. Germline loops: CDR1 MNHEY, CDR2 SMNVEV (reference sequence). V trimming: 5 bases; J trimming: 5 bases; junction bases outside the gene matches: 9. Here the CDR3 reads CASSPSLAGVNEQYF. The CDR3 DNA reads TGTGCCAGCAGTCCCAGCCTAGCGGGAGTTAACGAGCAGTACTTC.

The chain employs TRBV5-6 and TRBJ2-5, with 13 bases matching TRBD2. Germline trimming cut 3 bases from V and 4 bases from J; bases unmatched to any gene: 9. CDR3 length: 17 residues. Germline assignment: CDR1 SGHDT and CDR2 YYEEEE. The CDR3 loop is CASSSGLAGLSGETQYF. The CDR3 nucleotides are TGTGCCAGCAGCTCGGGACTAGCGGGACTATCAGGAGAGACCCAGTACTTC.

This chain joins TRBV30 and TRBJ2-3; TRBD2 agrees at 7 bases. Germline V gene data show CDR1 as GTSNPN and CDR2 as SVGIG (reference sequence). V trimming: 2 bases; J trimming: 5 bases; junction bases outside the gene matches: 7. This CDR3 has 14 residues. CDR3 DNA sequence: TGTGCCTGGAGTCTCGCGGGAGCTGGAGATACGCAGTATTTT. It encodes CAWSLAGAGDTQYF.

The J gene is TRBJ1-2, the V gene TRBV11-2; D is unresolved. The length of the CDR3 is 14 residues. Trimming shortened V by 5 bases and J by 2 bases, and 12 bases separated the two germline ends. Germline V gene sequence: CDR1 SGHAT, CDR2 FQNNGV. CDR3 protein: CASSPGVGNYGYTF. The CDR3 DNA is TGTGCCAGCAGCCCCGGGGTAGGAAACTATGGCTACACCTTC.

The V call is TRBV7-2, the J call TRBJ2-7; TRBD2 aligns across 9 bases. The CDR3 totals 14 residues. V gave up 8 bases and J gave up 6 bases; unmatched junction bases: 11. Germline CDR1 is SGHTA and CDR2 is FQGNSA. The CDR3 loop reads CASSTSGVIVEQYF. In nucleotides, the CDR3 is TGTGCCAGCTCGACTAGCGGCGTAATAGTCGAGCAGTACTTC. Full variable domain (missing parts from reference TRBV7-2 and TRBJ2-7): GAGVSQSPSNKVTEKGKDVELRCDPISGHTALYWYRQSLGQGLEFLIYFQGNSAPDKSGLPSDRFSAERTGGSVSTLTIQRTQQEDSAVYLCASSTSGVIVEQYFGPGTRLTVT.

The rearrangement uses TRBV2 and TRBJ2-3; 11 nucleotides align to TRBD2. The CDR3 totals 16 residues. The V segment lost 6 bases and the J segment 5 bases; nucleotides outside the gene matches: 10. Germline CDR1 SNHLY, CDR2 FYNNEI. DNA for the CDR3: TGTGCCAGCAGCATGCGGACTAGCGGGTTCTTAGATACGCAGTATTTT. Protein: CASSMRTSGFLDTQYF.

V usage is TRBV28 and J usage is TRBJ2-1, with 8 bases lining up with TRBD1. Germline CDR1 reads MDHEN; CDR2 reads SYDVKM. CDR3 length: 14 residues. The trim removed 7 bases at V and 2 bases at J, leaving 4 bases unmatched. The CDR3 is CASTGQGPYNEQFF. The CDR3 nucleotides read TGTGCCAGCACCGGACAGGGTCCCTACAATGAGCAGTTCTTC.

The genes are TRBV19 and TRBJ2-3; D gene ambiguous. The V end was cut by 5 bases, the J end by 2 bases, with 17 bases between. Germline V gene data show CDR1 as LNHDA and CDR2 as SQIVND (reference sequence). The CDR3 length is 16 residues. The CDR3 coding sequence is TGTGCCAGTAGTGCTACAGCCTCCCTACCCACAGATACGCAGTATTTT. Its translation is CASSATASLPTDTQYF.

The rearrangement joins TRBV2 to TRBJ2-3, with D possibly TRBD2 on 7 matching bases. Germline assignment: CDR1 SNHLY and CDR2 FYNNEI. The CDR3 length is 15 residues. V gave up 4 bases and J gave up 6 bases, with 17 bases separating them. CDR3 region: CASSGTGGRTDTQYF. The CDR3 bases are TGTGCCAGCAGTGGAACGGGGGGCCGTACGGATACGCAGTATTTT.

V gene TRBV30 combines with J gene TRBJ1-1; D gene ambiguous. This CDR3 comprises 12 residues. Germline CDR1 GTSNPN, CDR2 SVGIG (reference sequence). V was pared by 3 bases and J by 6 bases, with 11 bases between. CDR3 bases: TGTGCCTGGAGCGGTTTCGCATCTGAAGCTTTCTTT. Encoded protein: CAWSGFASEAFF.